This T cell receptor beta chain was identified during a study of OX40 agonist ivuxolimab in advanced cancers. Regarding the research as a whole: Ivuxolimab, which targeted the costimulatory receptor OX40 (CD134), was an agonistic, fully human IgG2 monoclonal antibody. Of the approximately 50 dose-escalation patients, hepatocellular carcinoma was present in approximately 20, melanoma in around 15, renal cell carcinoma in 9 and head and neck cancer in 9. Intravenous ivuxolimab was administered to patients every 2 weeks at six dose levels: 0.01, 0.1, 0.3, 1.5, 3 and 10 mg/kg. The purpose of peripheral TCRbeta sequencing was to test whether ivuxolimab changed TCR sequence diversity and led to clonal T-cell expansion. The dose-escalation cohort was 82.7% male with a mean age of roughly 60 years, ranging from roughly 23 to 90. Partial responses occurred in three dose-escalation patients: two with cutaneous melanoma and one with hepatocellular carcinoma. The paper describes the monotherapy dose-escalation part (N = 52 patients) of the phase I trial of ivuxolimab. Patients were allowed to have had prior anti-PD-1, anti-PD-L1 or anti-CTLA-4 therapy, and roughly 40% of the dose-escalation patients had previously received checkpoint inhibitors.

On the study overall, not on this receptor specifically: On average, CD8+ T cells showed more expanded clones than CD4+ T cells after ivuxolimab. Partial responders in the 0.1-3.0 mg/kg groups had among the lowest normalized peripheral clonal expansion, especially among CD8+ T cells. Low levels of normalized T-cell clonal expansion were also seen in some patients who did not respond. At doses from 0.1 to 3.0 mg/kg, clonal expansion was seen in both CD4+ and CD8+ blood T cells between baseline and week 6. The antigen specificity of the peripheral T cells that underwent clonal expansion was not determined.

Notes on this clone: Which antigen it targets is not known. No base qualities exist here, and no much larger clone lies one base off it.

Genomic DNA was isolated from the sorted cells so that the TCRbeta CDR3 region could be sequenced. TCRbeta CDR3 regions were sequenced using the immunoSEQ Assay. Not all clones reach the TCRdb copy of this immuneACCESS table, which keeps in-frame sequences only. Checked studies attribute under half of the gap to unresolved V genes and leave the rest unexplained. The sample includes tens of thousands of clones, with under 95% observed a single time. Around an eighth of the sample is held by the ten biggest clonotypes. The trial excluded patients who had a history of autoimmune disease or were on systemic immunosuppression. In every dose cohort, peripheral blood was drawn for TCR sequencing at baseline, cycle 4 day 1, and cycle 7 day 1. Samples were obtained from an open-label, multicenter, first-in-human phase I dose-escalation trial of ivuxolimab. The trial enrolled adults with locally advanced or metastatic head and neck squamous cell, hepatocellular, melanoma or renal cell carcinoma. Before TCR sequencing, CD4+ and CD8+ T cells were separately sorted from peripheral blood.

The clonotype was recovered from an adult with an advanced solid tumor such as melanoma, head and neck, liver or kidney cancer. This sample comprised CD4+ or CD8+ T cells sorted from blood, obtained in a trial of the OX40 agonist ivuxolimab.

The nucleotides are TGTGCCAGCAGTTTAACAGGGGGCGCAGGACACGAGCAGTACTTC. The translation is CASSLTGGAGHEQYF. The rearranged segments are TRBV28 and TRBJ2-7; the central 9 bases match TRBD1. The CDR3 goes from the cysteine to the phenylalanine over 15 residues. The kept DNA is CDR3 alone, 45 bases in frame from the first base. As encoded in the germline V gene, CDR1 is MDHEN while CDR2 is SYDVKM. Trimmed from V: 2 bases; trimmed from J: 5 bases; junction bases lacking a gene match: 7.